This T cell receptor beta chain was profiled in a study of regulatory T cells in long-lasting Graves disease. The time point here: newly diagnosed GD, antithyroid drugs for less than 3 months. RNA extracted from PBMCs served as the sequencing template. TCR beta libraries were built with iRepertoire HTBI primers and Arm-PCR of CDR3 regions. MiXCR, run by TCRdb on the multiplex PCR reads, gives a single entry per CDR3 protein. The data hold a few hundred thousand distinct CDR3 sequences, with 16% observed a single time. CDR1 and CDR2 from the germline V gene are SNHLY and FYNNEI. CDR3 length: 12 amino acids. Trimming left V 8 bases short and J 4 bases short, with 10 bases between. This clonotype was detected many times. This sample also appeared in a second study, on T cells in Graves' hyperthyroidism and ophthalmopathy. That paper states: Carried out on the TCR CDR3, a first-round RT-PCR used the HTBI primer set.

This chain uses TRBV2 with TRBJ2-3; the D gene is possibly TRBD2 (5 bases). This sequence was found in a man in his forties with Graves disease. The sequenced sample was peripheral blood mononuclear cells (PBMCs), obtained at new diagnosis, from a patient treated with antithyroid drugs. The CDR3: CASGGVPDTQYF. The CDR3 nucleotides are TGTGCCAGCGGAGGCGTGCCAGATACGCAGTATTTT.